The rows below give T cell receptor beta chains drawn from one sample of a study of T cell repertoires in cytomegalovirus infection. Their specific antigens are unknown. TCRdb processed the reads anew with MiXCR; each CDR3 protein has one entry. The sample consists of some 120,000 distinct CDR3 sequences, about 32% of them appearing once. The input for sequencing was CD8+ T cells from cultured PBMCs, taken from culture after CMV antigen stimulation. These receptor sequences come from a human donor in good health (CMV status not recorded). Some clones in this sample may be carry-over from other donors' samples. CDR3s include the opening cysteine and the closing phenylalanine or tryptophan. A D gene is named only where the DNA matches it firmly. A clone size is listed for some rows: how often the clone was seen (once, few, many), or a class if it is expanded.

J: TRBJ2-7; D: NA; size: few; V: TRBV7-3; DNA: TGTGCCAGCAGCTGGGAACCTACCTACGAGCAGTACTTC; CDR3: CASSWEPTYEQYF
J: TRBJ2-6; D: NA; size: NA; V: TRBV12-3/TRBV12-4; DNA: TGTGCCACACGCTGGGGGGGGGCCAACGTCCTGACTTTC; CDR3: CATRWGGANVLTF
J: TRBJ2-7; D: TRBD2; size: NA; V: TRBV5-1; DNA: TGCGCCAGCACCCGGGGGGATTCCTACGAGCAGTACTTC; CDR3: CASTRGDSYEQYF
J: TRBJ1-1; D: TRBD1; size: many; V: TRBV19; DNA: TGTGCCAGTAGTCCAGGGGGCACTGAAGCTTTCTTT; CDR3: CASSPGGTEAFF
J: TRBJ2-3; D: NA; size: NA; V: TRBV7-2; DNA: TGTGCCAGCAGCTCCCAGACTGGCGCCCAAGATACGCAGTATTTT; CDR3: CASSSQTGAQDTQYF
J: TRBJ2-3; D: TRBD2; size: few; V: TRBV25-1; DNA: TGTGCCAGCACAGCGGGGCAGCGCACAGATACGCAGTATTTT; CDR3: CASTAGQRTDTQYF
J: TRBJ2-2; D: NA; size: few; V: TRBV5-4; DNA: TGTGCCAGCAGCCTTAGACTAACCCAGGTCCCCGGGGAGCTGTTTTTT; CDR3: CASSLRLTQVPGELFF
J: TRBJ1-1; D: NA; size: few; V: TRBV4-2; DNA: TGTGCCAGCAGCCAAGATCGGAGTGAAGCTTTCTTT; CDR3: CASSQDRSEAFF
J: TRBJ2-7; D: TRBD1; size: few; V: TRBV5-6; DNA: TGTGCCAGCAGCCTCCAGGGGGCTCGGGAGCAGTACTTC; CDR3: CASSLQGAREQYF
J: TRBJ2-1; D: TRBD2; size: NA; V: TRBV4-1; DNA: TGCGCCAGCAGCCAAGAGAACCCAGCGGGGGCCGCCGCCTACAATGAGCAGTTCTTC; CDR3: CASSQENPAGAAAYNEQFF
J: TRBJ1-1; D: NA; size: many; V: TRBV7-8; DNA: TGTGCCAGCAGCTTAGCGGGACGGCAAAACACTGAAGCTTTCTTT; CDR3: CASSLAGRQNTEAFF
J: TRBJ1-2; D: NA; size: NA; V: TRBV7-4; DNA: TGTGCCAGCAGCTTAGGTAACCGAGAAGCCTATGGCTACACCTTC; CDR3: CASSLGNREAYGYTF
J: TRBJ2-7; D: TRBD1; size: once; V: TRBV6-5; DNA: TGTGCCAGCAGTTACGGAACAGGGGGGAGGGAGCAGTACTTC; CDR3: CASSYGTGGREQYF
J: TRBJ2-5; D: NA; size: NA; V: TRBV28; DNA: TGTGCCAGCCGGGGGAGCCAAGAGACCCAGTACTTC; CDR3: CASRGSQETQYF
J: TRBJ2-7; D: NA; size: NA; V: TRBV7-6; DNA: TGTGCCAGCAGCTTAAGACAGGATGGGTACGAGCAGTACTTC; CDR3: CASSLRQDGYEQYF
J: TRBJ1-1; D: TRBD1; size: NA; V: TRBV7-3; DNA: TGTGCCAGCAGCCAAGTCGGGACAGACACTGAAGCTTTCTTT; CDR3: CASSQVGTDTEAFF
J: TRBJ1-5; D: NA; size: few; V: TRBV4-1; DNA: TGCGCCAGCAGCCAAGTCCCCACAGGCAATCAGCCCCAGCATTTT; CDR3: CASSQVPTGNQPQHF
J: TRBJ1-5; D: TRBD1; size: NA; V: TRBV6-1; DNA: TGTGCCAGCAGTTACCCTGCCAGGGGGAATAGCAATCAGCCCCAGCATTTT; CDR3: CASSYPARGNSNQPQHF
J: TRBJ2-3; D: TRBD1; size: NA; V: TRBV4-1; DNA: TGCGCCAGCAGCCCAGGGGGACAGTCCGGCACAGATACGCAGTATTTT; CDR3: CASSPGGQSGTDTQYF
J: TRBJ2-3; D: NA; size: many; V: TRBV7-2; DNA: TGTGCCAGCAGCTTAGGCAGGCGGGGAAGCACAGATACGCAGTATTTT; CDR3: CASSLGRRGSTDTQYF
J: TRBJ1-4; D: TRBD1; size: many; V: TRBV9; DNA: TGTGCCAGCAGCGGACAAGACAGGGGGTATGAAAAACTGTTTTTT; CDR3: CASSGQDRGYEKLFF
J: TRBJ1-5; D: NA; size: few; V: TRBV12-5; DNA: TGTGCTAGTGGTTTGGCCTATGGGGAGAGAATCAGCCCCCAGCATTTT; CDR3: CASGLAYGERISPQHF
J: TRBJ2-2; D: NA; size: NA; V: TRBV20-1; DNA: TGCAGTGCCGTAGCCCCTCGGGGGTCGAACACCGGGGAGCTGTTTTTT; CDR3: CSAVAPRGSNTGELFF